What follows are 3 T cell receptor beta chains derived from one specimen sequenced in a study of PD-L1 blockade in urothelial cancer. The method was immunoSEQ multiplex PCR; TCRdb's version includes in-frame clones alone and lacks a portion of them. Among approximately 90,000 clones listed, about 90% were seen once. Described time point: pretreatment peripheral blood. Sequencing was performed on PBMCs, taken around atezolizumab (anti-PD-L1) treatment. Source of these receptors: a man in his 60s with urothelial cancer.

The V and J genes are TRBV28 and TRBJ2-2; 7 positions match TRBD1. The junction had 3 bases not matched to a gene; V was cut back by 2 bases and J by 0 bases. Germline assignment: CDR1 MDHEN and CDR2 SYDVKM. This CDR3 spans 16 amino acids. The CDR3 DNA follows: TGTGCCAGCAGTTTAACCGGGACAGCGAACACCGGGGAGCTGTTTTTT. Translated, it gives CASSLTGTANTGELFF.

This clone was picked up one time. The chain couples TRBV5-1 to TRBJ2-3, with TRBD2 identical over 13 bases. The CDR3 totals 17 residues. The V gene end was trimmed by 4 bases and the J gene end by 2 bases; junction bases not matched to a gene: 7. Germline lookup yields CDR1 SGHRS and CDR2 YFSETQ. This CDR3 is CASSRGLAGSYTDTQYF. The CDR3 nucleotides read TGCGCCAGCAGCAGGGGACTAGCGGGATCGTACACAGATACGCAGTATTTT.

The chain couples TRBV5-1 to TRBJ2-7; no reliable D call. Germline lookup yields CDR1 SGHRS and CDR2 YFSETQ. V was shortened by 7 bases and J by 1 base, with 6 bases between the two germline ends. The CDR3 sequence is 11 residues long. The CDR3 DNA sequence: TGCGCCAGCCGTGTTTCCTACGAGCAGTACTTC. Protein: CASRVSYEQYF.